Included here is one T cell receptor beta chain sequence, with context. The same CDR3 is also encoded by other DNA sequences in this sample. Only CD45RO-negative cells positively selected for CCR7 counted as naive CD8 cells, so terminally differentiated effector memory CD45RA+ cells were excluded. The entry originates in a study of shared clonotypes between healthy human individuals. TCRdb's table, derived via immunoSEQ multiplex PCR, lists solely in-frame clones and lacks some. This table has about 2 million clones, about 95% appearing once. This CDR3 region has 12 residues. Germline V gene lookup returns CDR1 SEHNR and CDR2 FQNEAQ (reference sequence). V was clipped by 3 bases and J by 8 bases, with 10 bases between them.

This clonotype was obtained from a man between 18 and 29 years old in good health. What was sequenced was naive CD8+ T cells sorted from blood. The chain combines TRBV7-9 with TRBJ1-1; tentative D call: TRBD1 (6 bases). In DNA form, the CDR3 reads TGTGCCAGCAGCTTTGGACAGACCGAAGCTTTCTTT. Protein sequence: CASSFGQTEAFF.